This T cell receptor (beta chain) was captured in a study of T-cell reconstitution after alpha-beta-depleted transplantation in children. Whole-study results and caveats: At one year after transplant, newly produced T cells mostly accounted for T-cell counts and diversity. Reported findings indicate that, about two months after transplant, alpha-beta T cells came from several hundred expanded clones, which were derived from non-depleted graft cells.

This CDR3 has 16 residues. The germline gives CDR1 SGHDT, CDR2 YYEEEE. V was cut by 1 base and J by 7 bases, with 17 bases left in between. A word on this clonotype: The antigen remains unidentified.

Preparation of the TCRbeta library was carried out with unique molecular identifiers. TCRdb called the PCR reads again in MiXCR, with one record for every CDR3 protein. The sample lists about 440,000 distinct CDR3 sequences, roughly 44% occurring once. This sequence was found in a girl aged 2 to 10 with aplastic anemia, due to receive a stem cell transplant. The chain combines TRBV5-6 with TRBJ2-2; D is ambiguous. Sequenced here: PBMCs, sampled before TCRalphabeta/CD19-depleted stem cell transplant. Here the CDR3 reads CASSLTPTRIGGELFF. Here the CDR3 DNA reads TGTGCCAGCAGCTTGACTCCAACGAGGATCGGCGGGGAGCTGTTTTTT.